The present T cell receptor (beta chain) was sequenced within a study of blood T cell repertoires in COVID-19. Study summary: PBMCs, B-cell-depleted T cells, or T cells were the source of the cDNA or gDNA that made up the material.

The CDR3 loop spans 13 amino acids. V lost 5 bases and J 5 bases, leaving 12 bases between the germline ends. Germline-derived CDR1 and CDR2 are GTSNPN and SVGIG (reference sequence). The table came from immunoSEQ multiplex PCR; TCRdb's copy has only in-frame clones and leaves some out. The sample includes 80,000 to 95,000 clones, around 90% of them seen just once. This rearrangement joins TRBV30 to TRBJ1-4; tentative D call: TRBD1 (5 bases). This receptor was identified in a woman between 65 and 79 years old with acute or convalescent COVID-19. Sequencing input: peripheral blood. The CDR3 loop reads CAWSTVPNEKLFF. CDR3 coding DNA: TGTGCCTGGTCGACAGTCCCGAATGAAAAACTGTTTTTT.